The 8 T cell receptor beta chains listed next were all sequenced from one sample in a study of blood T cell repertoires in COVID-19. Produced via immunoSEQ multiplex PCR; TCRdb's table is partial and in-frame only. This repertoire shows 200,000 to 300,000 clones, roughly nine tenths found once; its top ten account for roughly 6.3%. The material sequenced was peripheral blood. Every receptor here comes from a man aged 55 to 70 with acute or convalescent COVID-19.

The chain links TRBV7-2 to TRBJ2-2, with 10 bases matching TRBD2. Germline CDR1 is SGHTA and CDR2 is FQGNSA. This CDR3 contains 14 residues. Trimming at V came to 11 bases and at J to 1 base, leaving 4 bases not matched to a gene. CDR3 in DNA: TGTGCCGGTTGGACTAGCGGGAACACCGGGGAGCTGTTTTTT. Translating gives CAGWTSGNTGELFF.

The V call is TRBV28, the J call TRBJ1-4; D not certain. CDR3 length: 18 amino acids. V gave up 3 bases and J gave up 1 base, with 18 bases separating them. The germline CDR1 and CDR2 sequences are MDHEN and SYDVKM. The DNA of the CDR3 is TGTGCCAGCAGTTTGACGGGTAGTATTGTGGAAACTAATGAAAAACTGTTTTTT. Translated: CASSLTGSIVETNEKLFF.

The gene calls are TRBV9 and TRBJ2-5, with 7 bases identical to TRBD2. The junction had 3 bases not matched to a gene; V was cut back by 0 bases and J by 1 base. CDR3 length: 15 residues. The germline CDR1 and CDR2 sequences are SGDLS and YYNGEE. This CDR3 reads CASSVAAGSQETQYF. CDR3 in DNA: TGTGCCAGCAGCGTAGCAGCGGGGAGCCAAGAGACCCAGTACTTC. Complete variable domain (other parts from reference TRBV9 and TRBJ2-5): DSGVTQTPKHLITATGQRVTLRCSPRSGDLSVYWYQQSLDQGLQFLIQYYNGEERAKGNILERFSAQQFPDLHSELNLSSLELGDSALYFCASSVAAGSQETQYFGPGTRLLVL.

The chain employs TRBV15 and TRBJ1-3; 8 positions agree with TRBD1. With 3 bases clipped from V and 0 bases from J, the junction kept 4 bases outside the gene matches. The CDR3 loop spans 16 amino acids. The V gene's germline CDR1 is LNHNV and CDR2 YYDKDF (reference sequence). This chain's CDR3 is CATSRPQGDSGNTIYF. In DNA form, the CDR3 reads TGTGCCACCAGCAGGCCACAGGGGGACTCTGGAAACACCATATATTTT.

The V and J genes are TRBV28 and TRBJ1-4; D gene uncertain. The length of the CDR3 is 16 residues. V gave up 0 bases and J gave up 0 bases, with 8 bases separating them. Germline values: CDR1 MDHEN, CDR2 SYDVKM. CDR3 sequence: CASSLWAGATNEKLFF. The CDR3, as DNA: TGTGCCAGCAGTTTATGGGCAGGCGCAACTAATGAAAAACTGTTTTTT.

The table lists this clone with a few counts. V and J are TRBV27 and TRBJ2-2, with 7 bases that match TRBD2. The junction had 1 base not matched to a gene; V was cut back by 8 bases and J by 1 base. Germline V gene data show CDR1 as MNHEY and CDR2 as SMNVEV (reference sequence). The CDR3 has 13 amino acids. DNA of the CDR3: TGTGCCAGCCGCGGGGGGAACACCGGGGAGCTGTTTTTT. Residues: CASRGGNTGELFF.

This clone was detected a few times. The J gene is TRBJ1-1, the V gene TRBV19; D not resolved. This CDR3 has 13 amino acids. Germline V lookup: CDR1 LNHDA, CDR2 SQIVND (reference sequence). V was cut by 4 bases and J by 0 bases, with 6 bases left in between. CDR3 region: CASSSQVNTEAFF. The CDR3 nucleotides are TGTGCCAGTAGTAGTCAGGTGAACACTGAAGCTTTCTTT.

V usage is TRBV7-2 and J usage is TRBJ1-2; 7 nucleotides line up with TRBD1. Germline V lookup: CDR1 SGHTA, CDR2 FQGNSA. Losses at the gene ends were 1 base for V and 5 bases for J; bases not matched to a gene: 10. The CDR3 totals 16 residues. The CDR3 loop reads CASSLDSRGRGYGYTF. CDR3 DNA: TGTGCCAGCAGCTTAGATAGTAGGGGGCGAGGGTATGGCTACACCTTC.